This T cell receptor beta chain was sequenced during a study of beta chain features in type 1 diabetes. General observations from the study: VDJ junctions in type 1 diabetes patients carried more deletions and fewer insertions. Whether HLA type influences TCRB rearrangement remained unresolved here. The similarity of naive, central memory and Treg TCRB repertoires appeared greater among patients than among healthy donors.

This clone has at least ten counts. Its target is not known. The entirety of the isolated RNA underwent reverse transcription, so expressed TCRB transcripts were sequenced. Measured with immunoSEQ multiplex PCR; TCRdb has only the in-frame clones, and not every one. Of about 220,000 clones listed, approximately 10% were seen once; the top ten hold approximately 1.3%. Germline V gene sequence: CDR1 SGHTA, CDR2 FQGNSA. CDR3 length: 17 amino acids. The junction had 11 bases not matched to a gene; V was cut back by 2 bases and J by 7 bases. Via CD45RO/CCR7/CD25/CD127/CD95/CD27, cells of the CD4+ naive, central memory, regulatory and stem cell-like memory subsets were sorted.

This clonotype was obtained from a man between 18 and 35 years old in good health. This rearrangement joins TRBV7-2 to TRBJ2-2, with 9 bases fitting TRBD2. Sequenced sample: central memory CD4+ T cells from blood. The CDR3 DNA sequence: TGTGCCAGCAGCTTAAGCTGGCGGGAGGGCCCTGGCGGGGAGCTGTTTTTT. Translation gives CASSLSWREGPGGELFF. Based on the CDR3 plus reference TRBV7-2 and TRBJ2-2, the full variable domain is GAGVSQSPSNKVTEKGKDVELRCDPISGHTALYWYRQSLGQGLEFLIYFQGNSAPDKSGLPSDRFSAERTGGSVSTLTIQRTQQEDSAVYLCASSLSWREGPGGELFFGEGSRLTVL.